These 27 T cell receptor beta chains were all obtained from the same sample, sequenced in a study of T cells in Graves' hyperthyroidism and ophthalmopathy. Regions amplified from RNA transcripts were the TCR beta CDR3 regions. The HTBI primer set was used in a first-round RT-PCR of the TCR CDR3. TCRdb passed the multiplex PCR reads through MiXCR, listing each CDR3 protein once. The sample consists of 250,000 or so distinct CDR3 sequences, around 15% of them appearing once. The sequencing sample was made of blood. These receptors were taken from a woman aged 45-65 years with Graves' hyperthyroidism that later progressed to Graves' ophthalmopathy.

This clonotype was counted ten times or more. The CDR3 bases are TGTGCCAGCATTAGCCGGACAGCATACGAGCAGTACTTC. This sequence encodes CASISRTAYEQYF. The rearrangement uses TRBV6-1 and TRBJ2-7; TRBD1 is a possible D gene (6 bases). This CDR3 is built from 13 residues. Trimming took off 7 bases at V and 4 bases at J, with 14 bases between the two ends. CDR1 MNHNS and CDR2 SASEGT come from the germline V gene.

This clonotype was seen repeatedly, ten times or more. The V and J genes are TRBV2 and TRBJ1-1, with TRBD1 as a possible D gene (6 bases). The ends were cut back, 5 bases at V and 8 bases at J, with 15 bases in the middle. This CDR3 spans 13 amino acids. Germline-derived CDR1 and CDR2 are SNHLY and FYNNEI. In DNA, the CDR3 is TGTGCCAGCAGTTTACAGGGTGATGGAGAAGCTTTCTTT. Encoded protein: CASSLQGDGEAFF.

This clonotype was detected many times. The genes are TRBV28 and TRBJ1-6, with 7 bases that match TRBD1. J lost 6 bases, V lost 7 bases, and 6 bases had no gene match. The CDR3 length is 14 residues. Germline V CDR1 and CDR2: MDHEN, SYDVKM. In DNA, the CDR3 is TGTGCCAGCACCCGTCGGGACAGTAATTCACCCCTCCACTTT. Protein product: CASTRRDSNSPLHF.

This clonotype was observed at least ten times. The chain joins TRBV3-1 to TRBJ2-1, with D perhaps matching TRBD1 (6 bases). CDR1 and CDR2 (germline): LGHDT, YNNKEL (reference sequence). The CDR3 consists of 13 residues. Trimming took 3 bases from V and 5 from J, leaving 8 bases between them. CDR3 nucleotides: TGTGCCAGCAGCCACGGGACACACAATGAGCAGTTCTTC. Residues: CASSHGTHNEQFF.

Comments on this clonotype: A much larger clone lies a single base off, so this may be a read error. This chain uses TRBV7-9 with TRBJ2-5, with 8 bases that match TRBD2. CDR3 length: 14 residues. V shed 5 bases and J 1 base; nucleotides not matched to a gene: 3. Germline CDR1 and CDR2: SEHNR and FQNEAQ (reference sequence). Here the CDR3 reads CASSRSGTQETQYF. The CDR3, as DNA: TGTGCCAGCAGCCGTAGCGGGACCCAAGAGACCCAGTACTTC.

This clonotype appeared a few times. CDR3 DNA sequence: TGTGCCAGTAGTATTCCCGGGGTCACTGAAGCTTTCTTT. It specifies CASSIPGVTEAFF. The gene calls are TRBV19 and TRBJ1-1; no reliable D call. Germline CDR1 and CDR2: LNHDA and SQIVND (reference sequence). This CDR3 has 13 residues. Trimming removed 3 bases at V and 4 bases at J, with 9 bases between.

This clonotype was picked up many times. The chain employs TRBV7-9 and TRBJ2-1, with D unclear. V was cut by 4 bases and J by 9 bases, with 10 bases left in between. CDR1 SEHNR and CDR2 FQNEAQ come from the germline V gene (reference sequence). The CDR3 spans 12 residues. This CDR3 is CASSSFSIEQFF. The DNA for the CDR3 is TGTGCCAGCAGCTCCTTCTCCATTGAGCAGTTCTTC.

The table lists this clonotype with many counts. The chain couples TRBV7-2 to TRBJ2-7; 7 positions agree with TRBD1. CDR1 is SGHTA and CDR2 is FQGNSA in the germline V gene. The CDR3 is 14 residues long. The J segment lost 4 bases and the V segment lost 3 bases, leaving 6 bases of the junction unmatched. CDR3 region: CASSLWTGFYEQYF. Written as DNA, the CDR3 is TGTGCCAGCAGCTTGTGGACAGGTTTTTACGAGCAGTACTTC. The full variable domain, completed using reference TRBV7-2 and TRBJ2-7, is GAGVSQSPSNKVTEKGKDVELRCDPISGHTALYWYRQSLGQGLEFLIYFQGNSAPDKSGLPSDRFSAERTGGSVSTLTIQRTQQEDSAVYLCASSLWTGFYEQYFGPGTRLTVT.

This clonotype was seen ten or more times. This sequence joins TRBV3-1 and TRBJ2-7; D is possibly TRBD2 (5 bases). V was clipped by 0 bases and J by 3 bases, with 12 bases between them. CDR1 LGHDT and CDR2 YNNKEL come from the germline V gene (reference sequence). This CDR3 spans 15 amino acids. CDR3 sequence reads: CASSQEVGVGYEQYF. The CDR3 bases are TGTGCCAGCAGCCAAGAAGTGGGAGTGGGCTACGAGCAGTACTTC.

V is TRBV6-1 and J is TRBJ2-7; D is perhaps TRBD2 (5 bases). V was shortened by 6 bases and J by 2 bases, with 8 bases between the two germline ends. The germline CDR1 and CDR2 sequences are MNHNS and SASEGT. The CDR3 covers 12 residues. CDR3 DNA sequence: TGTGCCAGCAGGGCCGGGGCCTACGAGCAGTACTTC. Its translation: CASRAGAYEQYF.

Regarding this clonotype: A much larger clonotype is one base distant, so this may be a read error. CDR3 in DNA: TGTGCCAGCAGCCTTGGGGAGACCCTGGATACGCAGTATTTT. This translates into CASSLGETLDTQYF. V usage is TRBV7-3 and J usage is TRBJ2-3, with D tentatively TRBD2 (5 bases). Germline V CDR1 and CDR2: SGHTA, FQGTGA. The CDR3 has 14 residues. V was pared by 5 bases and J by 6 bases, with 15 bases between. Full variable domain (outside the CDR3, taken from reference TRBV7-3 and TRBJ2-3): GAGVSQTPSNKVTEKGKYVELRCDPISGHTALYWYRQSLGQGPEFLIYFQGTGAADDSGLPNDRFFAVRPEGSVSTLKIQRTERGDSAVYLCASSLGETLDTQYFGPGTRLTVL.

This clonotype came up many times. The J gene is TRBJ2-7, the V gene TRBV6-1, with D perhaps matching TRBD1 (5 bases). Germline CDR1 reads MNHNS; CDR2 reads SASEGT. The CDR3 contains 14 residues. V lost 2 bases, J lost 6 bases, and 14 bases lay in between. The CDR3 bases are TGTGCCAGCAGTGAACGGGCAGGGAAAGGCGAGCAGTACTTC. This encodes CASSERAGKGEQYF.

The CDR3 sequence is CASSEPGTGVIYGYTF. Written as DNA, the CDR3 is TGTGCCAGCAGTGAACCCGGGACAGGGGTAATCTATGGCTACACCTTC. The J gene is TRBJ1-2, the V gene TRBV27, with 10 nucleotides matching TRBD1. CDR3 length: 16 amino acids. Germline lookup yields CDR1 MNHEY and CDR2 SMNVEV (reference sequence). V shed 5 bases and J 4 bases; nucleotides not matched to a gene: 10.

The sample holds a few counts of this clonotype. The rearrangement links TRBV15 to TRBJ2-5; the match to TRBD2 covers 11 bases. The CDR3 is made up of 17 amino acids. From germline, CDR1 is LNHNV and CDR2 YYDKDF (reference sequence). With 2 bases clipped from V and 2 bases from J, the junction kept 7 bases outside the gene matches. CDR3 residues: CATSRIPGTSGQETQYF. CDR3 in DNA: TGTGCCACCAGCAGAATACCTGGGACTAGCGGACAAGAGACCCAGTACTTC.

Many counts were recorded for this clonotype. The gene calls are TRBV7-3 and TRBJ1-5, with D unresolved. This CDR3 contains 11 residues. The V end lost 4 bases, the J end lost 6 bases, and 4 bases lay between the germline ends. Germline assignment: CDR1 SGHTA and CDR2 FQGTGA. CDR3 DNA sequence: TGTGCCAGCAGCTCGGGTCAGCCCCAGCATTTT. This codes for CASSSGQPQHF.

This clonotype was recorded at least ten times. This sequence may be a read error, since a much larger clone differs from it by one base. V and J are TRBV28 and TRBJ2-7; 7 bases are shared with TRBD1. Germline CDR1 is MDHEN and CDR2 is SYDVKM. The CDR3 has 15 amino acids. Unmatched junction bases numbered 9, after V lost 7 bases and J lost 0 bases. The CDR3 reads CASNSGQAGSYEQYF. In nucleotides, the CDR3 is TGTGCCAGCAATTCAGGACAGGCGGGCTCCTACGAGCAGTACTTC.

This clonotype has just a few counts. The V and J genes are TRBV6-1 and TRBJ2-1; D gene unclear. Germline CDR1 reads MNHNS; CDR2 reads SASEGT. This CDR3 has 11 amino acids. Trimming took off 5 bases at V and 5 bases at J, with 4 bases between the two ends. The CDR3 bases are TGTGCCAGCAGTCAAGACAATGAGCAGTTCTTC. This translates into CASSQDNEQFF.

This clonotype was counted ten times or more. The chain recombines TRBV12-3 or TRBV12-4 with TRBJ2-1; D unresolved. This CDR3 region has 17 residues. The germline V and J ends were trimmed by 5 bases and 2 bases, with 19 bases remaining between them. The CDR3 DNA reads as TGTGCCAGCAGTAACTTCGACCCACCAACCCCCTACAATGAGCAGTTCTTC. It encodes CASSNFDPPTPYNEQFF.

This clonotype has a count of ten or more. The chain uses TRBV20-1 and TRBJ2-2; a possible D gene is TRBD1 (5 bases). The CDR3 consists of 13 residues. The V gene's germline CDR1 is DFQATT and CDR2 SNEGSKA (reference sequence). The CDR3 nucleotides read TGCAGCCCCAGGGTCTCGGAAACCGGGGAGCTGTTTTTT. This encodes CSPRVSETGELFF.

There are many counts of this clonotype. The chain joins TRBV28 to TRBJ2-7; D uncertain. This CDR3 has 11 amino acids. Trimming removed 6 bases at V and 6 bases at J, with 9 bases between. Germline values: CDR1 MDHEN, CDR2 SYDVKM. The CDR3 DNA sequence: TGTGCCAGCAGAACGCAGTCCGAGCAGTACTTC. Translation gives CASRTQSEQYF.

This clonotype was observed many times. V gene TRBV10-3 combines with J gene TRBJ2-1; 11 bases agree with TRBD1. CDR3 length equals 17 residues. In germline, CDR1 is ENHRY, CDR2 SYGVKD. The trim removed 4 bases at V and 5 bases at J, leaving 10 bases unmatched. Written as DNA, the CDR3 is TGTGCCATCAGTGTCGAGGTAGGACAGGGGGCCAACAATGAGCAGTTCTTC. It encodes CAISVEVGQGANNEQFF.

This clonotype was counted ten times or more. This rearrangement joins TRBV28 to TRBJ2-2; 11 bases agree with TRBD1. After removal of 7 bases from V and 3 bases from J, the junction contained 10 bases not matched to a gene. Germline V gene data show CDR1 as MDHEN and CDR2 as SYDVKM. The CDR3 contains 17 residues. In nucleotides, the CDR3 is TGTGCCAGCACCCCACGCCGGGACAGGGGGGACACCGGGGAGCTGTTTTTT. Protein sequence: CASTPRRDRGDTGELFF.

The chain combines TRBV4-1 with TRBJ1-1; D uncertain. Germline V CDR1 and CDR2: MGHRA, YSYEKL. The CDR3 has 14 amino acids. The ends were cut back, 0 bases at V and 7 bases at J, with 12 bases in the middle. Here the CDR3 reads CASSQDSRSNEAFF. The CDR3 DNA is TGCGCCAGCAGCCAAGACTCTCGGTCCAATGAAGCTTTCTTT.

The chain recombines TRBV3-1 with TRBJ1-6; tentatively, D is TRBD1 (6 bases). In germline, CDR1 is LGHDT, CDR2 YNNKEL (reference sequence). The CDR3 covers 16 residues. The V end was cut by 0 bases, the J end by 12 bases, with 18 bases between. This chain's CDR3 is CASSQEYSTGLGPLHF. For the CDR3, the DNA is TGTGCCAGCAGCCAAGAGTATTCGACAGGTTTGGGACCCCTCCACTTT.

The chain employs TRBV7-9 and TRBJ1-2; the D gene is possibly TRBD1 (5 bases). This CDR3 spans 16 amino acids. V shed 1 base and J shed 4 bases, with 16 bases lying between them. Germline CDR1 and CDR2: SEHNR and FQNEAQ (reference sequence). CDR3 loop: CASSLGGTALFYGYTF. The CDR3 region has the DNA TGTGCCAGCAGCTTAGGGGGGACGGCACTATTCTATGGCTACACCTTC.

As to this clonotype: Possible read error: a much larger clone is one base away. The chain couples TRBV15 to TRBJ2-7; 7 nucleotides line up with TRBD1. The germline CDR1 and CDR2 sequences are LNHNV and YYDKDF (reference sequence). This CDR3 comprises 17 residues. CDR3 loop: CATSGGPTGQEAYGQYF. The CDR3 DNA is TGTGCCACCAGCGGCGGACCAACTGGACAGGAGGCCTACGGGCAGTACTTC.

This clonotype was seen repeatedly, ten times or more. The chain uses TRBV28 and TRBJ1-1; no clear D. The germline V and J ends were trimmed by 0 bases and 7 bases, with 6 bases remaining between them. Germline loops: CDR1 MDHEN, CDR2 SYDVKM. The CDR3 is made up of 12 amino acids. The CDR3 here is CASSLWRREAFF. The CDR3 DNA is TGTGCCAGCAGTTTATGGAGACGTGAAGCTTTCTTT.